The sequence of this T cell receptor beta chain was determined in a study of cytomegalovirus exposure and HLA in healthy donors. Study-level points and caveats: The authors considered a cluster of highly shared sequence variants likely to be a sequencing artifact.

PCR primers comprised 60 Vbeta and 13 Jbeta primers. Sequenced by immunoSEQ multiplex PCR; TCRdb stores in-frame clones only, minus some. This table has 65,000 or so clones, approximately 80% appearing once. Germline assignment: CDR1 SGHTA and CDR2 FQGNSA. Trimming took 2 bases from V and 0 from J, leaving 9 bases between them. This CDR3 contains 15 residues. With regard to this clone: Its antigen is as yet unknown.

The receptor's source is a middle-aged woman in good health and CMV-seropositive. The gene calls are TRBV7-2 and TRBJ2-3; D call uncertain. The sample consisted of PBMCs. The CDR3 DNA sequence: TGTGCCAGCAGCTTATTGTACAGCAGCACAGATACGCAGTATTTT. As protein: CASSLLYSSTDTQYF. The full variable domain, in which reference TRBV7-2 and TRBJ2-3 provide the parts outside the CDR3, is GAGVSQSPSNKVTEKGKDVELRCDPISGHTALYWYRQSLGQGLEFLIYFQGNSAPDKSGLPSDRFSAERTGGSVSTLTIQRTQQEDSAVYLCASSLLYSSTDTQYFGPGTRLTVL.